The source of this TCR beta chain is a study of CD8+ T cells in alopecia areata. Study results and caveats: Tissue-resident alphabeta T cells belonging to normal skin likewise get sequenced within scalp specimens. Clonality was higher in lesional than normal scalp, especially in alopecia totalis/universalis.

Sequencing templates came from extracted RNA that was reverse transcribed into cDNA. Data came from immunoSEQ multiplex PCR; TCRdb stores just in-frame clones and leaves some out. The data show roughly 220,000 clones, more than 60% seen once. Remarks on this clone: Its matching antigen is unknown.

Stated treatment: oral pan-JAK inhibitor, 5-10 mg twice daily. Lesional scalp punch biopsies and peripheral blood were collected from alopecia areata patients. CDR1 is GTSNPN, CDR2 SVGIG, per germline (reference sequence). Unmatched junction bases numbered 7, after V lost 5 bases and J lost 2 bases. The CDR3 runs to 14 residues. Here the sequenced sample was CD4+ T cells sorted from blood, taken at approximately week 42, from a patient treated with tofacitinib. J is TRBJ2-7 and V is TRBV30; 9 bases map to TRBD1. The source is a human donor with alopecia areata. The CDR3 DNA is TGTGCCTGGGGAGTCGGGACAGGGCCCTACGAGCAGTACTTC. Translated, it gives CAWGVGTGPYEQYF.